The 24 T cell receptor beta chains below all came from one sample that was sequenced in a study of blood T cell repertoires in COVID-19. Only in-frame clones appear in the TCRdb table, and some are missing; sequencing was by immunoSEQ multiplex PCR. The data contain a few hundred thousand clones, around 80% of them singletons. The material sequenced was peripheral blood. The receptors stem from a man in his 60s with acute or convalescent COVID-19.

In its sample, this clone was seen a few times. This CDR3 reads CASDRATEAFF. The CDR3 bases are TGTGCCAGCGACAGGGCCACTGAAGCTTTCTTT. The V and J genes are TRBV19 and TRBJ1-1; 7 bases match TRBD1. J gave up 4 bases and V 9 bases, and 2 bases lay outside the gene matches. The CDR3 is 11 residues long. The V gene's germline CDR1 is LNHDA and CDR2 SQIVND (reference sequence).

The rearrangement links TRBV9 to TRBJ1-6; 7 bases map to TRBD1. The CDR3 has 16 residues. V shed 3 bases, J shed 4 bases, and the junction held 7 bases outside the gene matches. Germline V gene data show CDR1 as SGDLS and CDR2 as YYNGEE. CDR3 nucleotides: TGTGCCAGCAGCGACGCCCAGGGGGAGTATAATTCACCCCTCCACTTT. Its protein is CASSDAQGEYNSPLHF.

The chain combines TRBV6-6 with TRBJ2-7, with D tentatively TRBD2 (5 bases). From germline, CDR1 is MNHNY and CDR2 SVGAGI (reference sequence). The ends were cut back, 5 bases at V and 4 bases at J, with 12 bases in the middle. This CDR3 spans 13 amino acids. The CDR3 here is CASSPGLWYEQYF. CDR3 in DNA: TGTGCCAGCAGTCCAGGACTGTGGTACGAGCAGTACTTC.

The chain recombines TRBV12-3 or TRBV12-4 with TRBJ1-6; no firm D call. V lost 3 bases and J lost 9, with 9 bases in between. This CDR3 has 13 residues. The CDR3 region is CASSFIDGSPLHF. CDR3 DNA: TGTGCCAGCAGTTTCATAGATGGTTCACCCCTCCACTTT.

This clone came up a few times. This chain joins TRBV18 and TRBJ1-6; 9 nucleotides match TRBD1. This CDR3 has 17 amino acids. From germline, CDR1 is KGHSH and CDR2 LQKENI. Losses at the gene ends were 2 bases for V and 8 bases for J; bases not matched to a gene: 10. CDR3 region: CASSPRESGQGHSPLHF. The CDR3, as DNA: TGTGCCAGCTCACCAAGAGAGAGCGGACAGGGGCATTCACCCCTCCACTTT.

This chain uses TRBV28 with TRBJ1-1; TRBD1 might be the D (5 bases). The CDR3 totals 13 residues. The V and J ends lost 2 bases and 1 base respectively, with 5 bases between them. Germline loops: CDR1 MDHEN, CDR2 SYDVKM. CDR3 coding DNA: TGTGCCAGCAGTTTAACAGGGAACACTGAAGCTTTCTTT. Translated: CASSLTGNTEAFF. The full variable domain, completed using reference TRBV28 and TRBJ1-1, is DVKVTQSSRYLVKRTGEKVFLECVQDMDHENMFWYRQDPGLGLRLIYFSYDVKMKEKGDIPEGYSVSREKKERFSLILESASTNQTSMYLCASSLTGNTEAFFGQGTRLTVV.

This clone was counted once. The chain joins TRBV15 to TRBJ2-7; TRBD2 matches 12 bases. The CDR3 runs 16 residues. Germline CDR1 reads LNHNV; CDR2 reads YYDKDF (reference sequence). Trimming took 2 bases from V and 4 from J; bases not matched to a gene: 6. The CDR3 DNA is TGTGCCACCAGCAGACTAGCGGGGGGGCCGGGGTACGAGCAGTACTTC. As protein: CATSRLAGGPGYEQYF.

The chain uses TRBV12-3 or TRBV12-4 and TRBJ1-1; D not resolved. V lost 10 bases, J lost 1 base, and 13 bases lay in between. The length of the CDR3 is 13 residues. This CDR3 reads CATTGSPNTEAFF. The CDR3 region has the DNA TGTGCCACCACGGGAAGCCCGAACACTGAAGCTTTCTTT.

This chain joins TRBV5-1 and TRBJ2-1; 8 bases are a match to TRBD2. Germline V gene sequence: CDR1 SGHRS, CDR2 YFSETQ. V shed 0 bases, J shed 5 bases, and the junction held 7 bases outside the gene matches. The CDR3 loop spans 16 amino acids. The CDR3 protein is CASSLEGSGANNEQFF. CDR3 bases: TGCGCCAGCAGCTTGGAAGGTAGCGGGGCCAACAATGAGCAGTTCTTC. Looking up the rest from reference TRBV5-1 and TRBJ2-1 gives the full variable domain: KAGVTQTPRYLIKTRGQQVTLSCSPISGHRSVSWYQQTPGQGLQFLFEYFSETQRNKGNFPGRFSGRQFSNSRSEMNVSTLELGDSALYLCASSLEGSGANNEQFFGPGTRLTVL.

V is TRBV2 and J is TRBJ2-7; 7 bases align to TRBD1. The CDR3 consists of 15 residues. From germline, CDR1 is SNHLY and CDR2 FYNNEI. Trimming at V came to 2 bases and at J to 6 bases, leaving 10 bases not matched to a gene. The DNA of the CDR3 is TGTGCCAGCAGTGAAAGTGGTACTTACAGGGGCGAGCAGTACTTC. Protein sequence: CASSESGTYRGEQYF. The whole variable domain, remainder taken from reference TRBV2 and TRBJ2-7, is EPEVTQTPSHQVTQMGQEVILRCVPISNHLYFYWYRQILGQKVEFLVSFYNNEISEKSEIFDDQFSVERPDGSNFTLKIRSTKLEDSAMYFCASSESGTYRGEQYFGPGTRLTVT.

The chain links TRBV30 to TRBJ1-2; possibly TRBD1 for D (5 bases). Trimming removed 3 bases from V and 8 bases from J, with 10 bases in between. Germline CDR1 GTSNPN, CDR2 SVGIG (reference sequence). This CDR3 is built from 11 residues. The CDR3 loop is CAWRRGGGYTF. CDR3 nucleotides: TGTGCCTGGAGGAGGGGAGGGGGCTACACCTTC.

In its sample, this clone was seen once. J is TRBJ1-2 and V is TRBV28; D is perhaps TRBD1 (6 bases). CDR1 is MDHEN and CDR2 is SYDVKM in the germline V gene. The V gene lost 3 bases and the J gene lost 2 bases, with 13 bases spanning the gap. The CDR3 extends over 15 amino acids. CDR3 loop: CASSFPGEGNYGYTF. The DNA of the CDR3 is TGTGCCAGCAGTTTTCCAGGGGAGGGGAACTATGGCTACACCTTC.

The sample holds a few counts of this clone. The chain recombines TRBV4-2 with TRBJ2-1, with a possible D match to TRBD2 (5 bases). V was shortened by 1 base and J by 8 bases, with 18 bases between the two germline ends. Germline assignment: CDR1 LGHNA and CDR2 YNFKEQ. The length of the CDR3 is 16 residues. CDR3 nucleotide sequence: TGTGCCAGCAGCCAAGGAGGCCCTGAGGGTGTCGATGAGCAGTTCTTC. Translated: CASSQGGPEGVDEQFF.

V and J are TRBV5-1 and TRBJ1-1, with 7 bases lining up with TRBD1. Germline V gene lookup returns CDR1 SGHRS and CDR2 YFSETQ. V dropped 1 base and J dropped 1; count of bases not matched to a gene: 4. This CDR3 spans 15 amino acids. In DNA, the CDR3 is TGCGCCAGCAGCTTGATCGGGACAGCGAACACTGAAGCTTTCTTT. As protein: CASSLIGTANTEAFF. Filled out from reference TRBV5-1 and TRBJ1-1, the complete variable domain reads KAGVTQTPRYLIKTRGQQVTLSCSPISGHRSVSWYQQTPGQGLQFLFEYFSETQRNKGNFPGRFSGRQFSNSRSEMNVSTLELGDSALYLCASSLIGTANTEAFFGQGTRLTVV.

The V call is TRBV18, the J call TRBJ1-2; unclear D gene. V was clipped by 4 bases and J by 2 bases, with 8 bases between them. The germline V gene encodes CDR1 KGHSH and CDR2 LQKENI. The CDR3 runs to 13 residues. Here the CDR3 reads CASSLTTNYGYTF. In DNA, the CDR3 is TGTGCCAGCTCACTGACGACAAACTATGGCTACACCTTC. The variable domain in full, completed from reference TRBV18 and TRBJ1-2, reads NAGVMQNPRHLVRRRGQEARLRCSPMKGHSHVYWYRQLPEEGLKFMVYLQKENIIDESGMPKERFSAEFPKEGPSILRIQQVVRGDSAAYFCASSLTTNYGYTFGSGTRLTVV.

V and J are TRBV29-1 and TRBJ2-1; 7 bases align to TRBD2. Germline CDR1 is SQVTM and CDR2 is ANQGSEA. The CDR3 extends over 14 amino acids. V trimming: 6 bases; J trimming: 5 bases; junction bases outside the gene matches: 10. The CDR3 DNA sequence: TGCAGCGTCCCGGCTAGCGGACTACACAATGAGCAGTTCTTC. Translated, it gives CSVPASGLHNEQFF.

The rearrangement uses TRBV11-1 and TRBJ2-1; 8 positions match TRBD2. Germline values: CDR1 SGHAT, CDR2 FQDESV (reference sequence). The CDR3 sequence is 15 residues long. Trimming at V came to 5 bases and at J to 7 bases, leaving 10 bases not matched to a gene. DNA for the CDR3: TGTGCCAGCAGCCGGGTGATAGCGGGGATTAATGAGCAGTTCTTC. Its translation: CASSRVIAGINEQFF.

This chain links TRBV23-1 with TRBJ1-2; the D is unclear. TRBV23-1 is marked as an open reading frame, function uncertain. V gave up 0 bases and J gave up 8 bases, with 10 bases separating them. The CDR3 is made up of 13 amino acids. The CDR3 loop is CASSQSGPEGYTF. The DNA of the CDR3 is TGCGCCAGCAGTCAATCTGGGCCGGAAGGCTACACCTTC.

V and J are TRBV28 and TRBJ1-1; D gene unclear. The CDR3 loop spans 16 amino acids. V gave up 4 bases and J gave up 0 bases, with 15 bases separating them. In germline, CDR1 is MDHEN, CDR2 SYDVKM. The CDR3 is CASSSYPFRMNTEAFF. The DNA of the CDR3 is TGTGCCAGCAGTTCATACCCTTTCAGGATGAACACTGAAGCTTTCTTT.

The chain couples TRBV6-2 or TRBV6-3 to TRBJ2-3; a possible D gene is TRBD2 (6 bases). Germline CDR1 is MNHEY and CDR2 is SVGEGT. The CDR3 loop spans 17 amino acids. V shed 3 bases and J shed 0 bases, with 16 bases lying between them. The CDR3 here is CASSYLAGRASTDTQYF. As DNA, the CDR3 is TGTGCCAGCAGTTATTTGGCGGGGAGAGCTAGCACAGATACGCAGTATTTT.

This rearrangement joins TRBV9 to TRBJ2-5, with 11 bases fitting TRBD2. The ends lost 3 bases at V and 2 bases at J; junction bases unmatched: 9. Germline CDR1 and CDR2: SGDLS and YYNGEE. The CDR3 contains 17 residues. The DNA for the CDR3 is TGTGCCAGCAGCGGGGTAGCGGGGGGGCCTCGGCAAGAGACCCAGTACTTC. Translated: CASSGVAGGPRQETQYF.

The chain uses TRBV7-8 and TRBJ2-5; the match to TRBD2 covers 15 bases. This CDR3 contains 16 residues. V shed 5 bases, J shed 5 bases, and the junction held 6 bases outside the gene matches. In germline, CDR1 is SGHVS, CDR2 FQNEAQ. CDR3 residues: CASSLRTSGRDETQYF. In nucleotides, the CDR3 is TGTGCCAGCAGCCTCCGGACTAGCGGGAGGGATGAGACCCAGTACTTC.

V usage is TRBV28 and J usage is TRBJ2-7, with D maybe TRBD1 (5 bases). The length of the CDR3 is 13 residues. Germline values: CDR1 MDHEN, CDR2 SYDVKM. Trimming shortened V by 5 bases and J by 3 bases, and 11 bases separated the two germline ends. As DNA, the CDR3 is TGTGCCAGCAGTCTCCAGGGTTACTACGAGCAGTACTTC. Translating gives CASSLQGYYEQYF.

The chain couples TRBV3-1 (or the pseudogene TRBV3-2) to TRBJ2-6, with D perhaps TRBD1 (5 bases). CDR3 length: 15 amino acids. Germline values: CDR1 LGHDT, CDR2 YNNKEL (reference sequence). The germline V and J ends were trimmed by 0 bases and 2 bases, with 5 bases remaining between them. CDR3 nucleotide sequence: TGTGCCAGCAGCCAAGAAGGGGCTGGGGCCAACGTCCTGACTTTC. It specifies CASSQEGAGANVLTF.